One sample yielded the 19 T cell receptor beta chains listed below, sequenced in a study of T cells after yellow fever vaccination. MiXCR was run by TCRdb on the 5' RACE reads, yielding one entry per CDR3 protein. The repertoire has 350,000 to 550,000 distinct CDR3 sequences, around 20% of them found once; the top ten carry 15% to 20%. The sequences come from PBMCs, collected before the yellow fever booster vaccination. These receptors were obtained from a man between 18 and 35 years old who received the YFV17D yellow fever vaccine.

The chain links TRBV5-5 to TRBJ2-2; 9 bases align to TRBD1. Trimming took 3 bases from V and 8 from J; bases not matched to a gene: 5. The CDR3 consists of 14 residues. The V gene's germline CDR1 is SGHKS and CDR2 YYEKEE (reference sequence). The CDR3 reads CASSSTGGGGELFF. The DNA of the CDR3 is TGTGCCAGCAGCTCCACAGGGGGCGGAGGGGAGCTGTTTTTT.

This clonotype was recorded many times. The chain couples TRBV12-3 or TRBV12-4 to TRBJ2-3, with 7 bases fitting TRBD2. This CDR3 is built from 12 residues. V lost 6 bases to trimming and J lost 4 bases; unmatched junction nucleotides: 1. The CDR3 coding sequence is TGTGCCAGCAGCGCGGGAGCAGATACGCAGTATTTT. Protein product: CASSAGADTQYF.

This chain links TRBV7-2 with TRBJ1-5; D is unclear. The length of the CDR3 is 12 residues. In germline, CDR1 is SGHTA, CDR2 FQGNSA. V dropped 2 bases and J dropped 5 bases, with 4 bases sitting between them. The CDR3, as DNA: TGTGCCAGCAGCTTATTCGATCAGCCCCAGCATTTT. Protein: CASSLFDQPQHF.

V usage is TRBV7-6 and J usage is TRBJ2-5; D is unclear. Trimming stripped 2 bases from V and 5 bases from J, with 9 bases between. This CDR3 is built from 13 residues. Germline CDR1 is SGHVS and CDR2 is FNYEAQ. The CDR3 is CASSLQLRETQYF. The CDR3 DNA reads as TGTGCCAGCAGCTTACAGTTACGGGAGACCCAGTACTTC. Full variable domain (rest looked up from reference TRBV7-6 and TRBJ2-5): GAGVSQSPRYKVTKRGQDVALRCDPISGHVSLYWYRQALGQGPEFLTYFNYEAQQDKSGLPNDRFSAERPEGSISTLTIQRTEQRDSAMYRCASSLQLRETQYFGPGTRLLVL.

This sequence joins TRBV5-1 and TRBJ2-5; D not resolved. From germline, CDR1 is SGHRS and CDR2 YFSETQ. Trimming pared 0 bases from V and 2 bases from J, leaving 8 bases between. The CDR3 contains 14 residues. CDR3 loop: CASSLGHQQETQYF. DNA for the CDR3: TGCGCCAGCAGCTTGGGACACCAACAAGAGACCCAGTACTTC. The full variable domain, completed using reference TRBV5-1 and TRBJ2-5, is KAGVTQTPRYLIKTRGQQVTLSCSPISGHRSVSWYQQTPGQGLQFLFEYFSETQRNKGNFPGRFSGRQFSNSRSEMNVSTLELGDSALYLCASSLGHQQETQYFGPGTRLLVL.

The chain uses TRBV14 and TRBJ2-5; TRBD1 is a possible D gene (6 bases). V was cut by 1 base and J by 5 bases, with 20 bases left in between. CDR1 is SGHDN, CDR2 FVKESK, per germline. The CDR3 extends over 17 amino acids. The CDR3 DNA sequence: TGTGCCAGCAGCCAAGCTCCTTGGACAGCCGGTCGTGAGACCCAGTACTTC. This sequence encodes CASSQAPWTAGRETQYF.

The chain couples TRBV11-2 to TRBJ2-1; tentatively, D is TRBD2 (6 bases). Trimming took 7 bases from V and 8 from J, leaving 15 bases between them. Germline V gives CDR1 SGHAT, CDR2 FQNNGV. CDR3 length: 13 residues. This chain's CDR3 is CASITGGWDEQFF. The CDR3 bases are TGTGCCAGCATCACCGGGGGATGGGATGAGCAGTTCTTC.

There are a few counts of this clonotype. This sequence joins TRBV20-1 and TRBJ2-5; 9 positions match TRBD2. The ends lost 0 bases at V and 4 bases at J; junction bases unmatched: 9. The CDR3 consists of 16 residues. CDR1 is DFQATT and CDR2 is SNEGSKA in the germline V gene (reference sequence). In DNA form, the CDR3 reads TGCAGTGCTAGAGAGGTGCGGGGGGGCCGAGTAGAGACCCAGTACTTC. It codes for CSAREVRGGRVETQYF.

This clonotype was recorded a few times. CDR3 nucleotides: TGCGCCAGCAGCTTATCCGGGACAGCGAACACCGGGGAGCTGTTTTTT. Translated, it gives CASSLSGTANTGELFF. The V gene is TRBV5-1, the J gene TRBJ2-2, with 7 bases fitting TRBD1. The CDR3 is made up of 16 amino acids. J was trimmed by 0 bases and V by 2 bases; bases with no gene match: 4. Germline-derived CDR1 and CDR2 are SGHRS and YFSETQ.

The rearrangement uses TRBV12-3 or TRBV12-4 and TRBJ1-5, with D tentatively TRBD1 (6 bases). Between the trimmed V and J ends, which lost 6 bases and 7 bases, there was a span of 16 bases. The CDR3 length is 14 residues. The CDR3 nucleotides read TGTGCCAGCAGGCTACCCGGGGGGCACCAGCCCCAGCATTTT. Protein sequence: CASRLPGGHQPQHF.

This clonotype was observed a handful of times. The CDR3 reads CASNPRRGGPRQYV. The CDR3 DNA reads as TGTGCTAGCAACCCCCGACGGGGGGGACCCAGGCAGTACGTC. The rearrangement uses TRBV7-7 and TRBJ2-7; 8 bases map to TRBD2. The CDR3 runs 14 residues. Germline CDR1 and CDR2: SSHAT and FNYEAQ (reference sequence).

The V gene is TRBV6-2 or TRBV6-3, the J gene TRBJ2-1, with TRBD1 as a possible D gene (6 bases). Trimming left V 9 bases short and J 8 bases short, with 20 bases between. There are 14 residues in the CDR3. Per germline, CDR1 MNHEY and CDR2 SVGEGT. CDR3 sequence: CARAEQGLSDEQFF. CDR3 DNA sequence: TGTGCCAGGGCCGAACAGGGTTTAAGCGATGAGCAGTTCTTC.

The chain recombines TRBV7-9 with TRBJ1-4; D possibly corresponds to TRBD1 (5 bases). The CDR3 is 16 amino acids. The germline CDR1 and CDR2 sequences are SEHNR and FQNEAQ (reference sequence). The germline V and J ends were trimmed by 1 base and 0 bases, with 9 bases remaining between them. The CDR3 bases are TGTGCCAGCAGCTTAGGGTCGGGGGCAACTAATGAAAAACTGTTTTTT. This codes for CASSLGSGATNEKLFF.

As DNA, the CDR3 is TGTGCCAGCGAAGAAATCGCGGGGGTCATCACCGGGGAGCTGTTTTTT. Protein sequence: CASEEIAGVITGELFF. The chain uses TRBV2 and TRBJ2-2; 7 bases map to TRBD2. Losses at the gene ends were 8 bases for V and 4 bases for J; bases not matched to a gene: 13. Germline V lookup: CDR1 SNHLY, CDR2 FYNNEI. This CDR3 has 16 amino acids.

This clonotype was seen a few times. J is TRBJ2-7 and V is TRBV5-1; D is perhaps TRBD1 or TRBD2 (6 bases each). The V gene lost 0 bases and the J gene lost 3 bases, with 13 bases spanning the gap. The CDR3 loop spans 15 amino acids. Germline CDR1 reads SGHRS; CDR2 reads YFSETQ. CDR3 residues: CASSLVGGGNYEQYF. CDR3 nucleotide sequence: TGCGCCAGCAGCTTGGTAGGAGGGGGGAACTACGAGCAGTACTTC.

This clonotype came up a few times. The J gene is TRBJ2-6, the V gene TRBV5-1; D is uncertain. Trimming left V 9 bases short and J 0 bases short, with 7 bases between. CDR1 is SGHRS, CDR2 YFSETQ, per germline. The CDR3 is 13 amino acids. The CDR3 DNA is TGCGCCACCGGACCCTCTGGGGCCAACGTCCTGACTTTC. Translated: CATGPSGANVLTF.

This chain connects TRBV2 to TRBJ2-7; TRBD2 matches 11 bases. The CDR3 runs to 15 residues. Per the germline V gene, CDR1 is SNHLY and CDR2 is FYNNEI. V shed 11 bases, J shed 4 bases, and the junction held 13 bases outside the gene matches. The CDR3 DNA is TGTGCCTCCCCCCTCCGGACTAGCGGGTCGTACGAGCAGTACTTC. This codes for CASPLRTSGSYEQYF.

V usage is TRBV12-3 or TRBV12-4 and J usage is TRBJ2-7; 10 bases fit TRBD1. Trimming removed 4 bases from V and 2 bases from J; junction bases left unmatched: 5. This CDR3 is built from 15 residues. CDR3 DNA: TGTGCCAGCAGTTGGTGGGACAGGGGCACCTACGAGCAGTACTTC. Protein: CASSWWDRGTYEQYF.

The genes are TRBV20-1 and TRBJ2-1; 14 bases fit TRBD2. The length of the CDR3 is 15 residues. Germline V gives CDR1 DFQATT, CDR2 SNEGSKA (reference sequence). V shed 4 bases, J shed 5 bases, and the junction held 4 bases outside the gene matches. CDR3: CSATRLAGGHNEQFF. CDR3 bases: TGCAGTGCTACTAGACTAGCGGGGGGGCACAATGAGCAGTTCTTC.